This T cell receptor beta chain stems from a study of siplizumab effects on memory and regulatory T cells. Whole-study findings and limits: Siplizumab cultures yielded proliferating Tregs whose suppressive function was not confirmed.

With 4 bases removed from V and 1 base from J, the gap between germline ends came to 8 bases. Germline CDR1 and CDR2: MNHNY and SVGAGI (reference sequence). There are 14 residues in the CDR3. As described, mixed lymphocyte reaction cells underwent coculture at 37°C for a duration of six to seven days. This clone was observed a few times. What it binds is unknown. Produced via immunoSEQ multiplex PCR; TCRdb's table is partial and in-frame only. The sample holds over 12,000 clones, 49% seen once. This sequence originates from a human donor in good health; the cells came from an allogeneic mixed lymphocyte reaction. The chain uses TRBV6-6 and TRBJ1-5; the D is unclear. Sequencing was performed on CFSE-low (dividing) CD4+ T cells sorted from an allogeneic mixed lymphocyte reaction. Here the CDR3 reads CASSSADSNQPQHF. The CDR3 DNA is TGTGCCAGCAGTTCGGCGGACAGCAATCAGCCCCAGCATTTT.